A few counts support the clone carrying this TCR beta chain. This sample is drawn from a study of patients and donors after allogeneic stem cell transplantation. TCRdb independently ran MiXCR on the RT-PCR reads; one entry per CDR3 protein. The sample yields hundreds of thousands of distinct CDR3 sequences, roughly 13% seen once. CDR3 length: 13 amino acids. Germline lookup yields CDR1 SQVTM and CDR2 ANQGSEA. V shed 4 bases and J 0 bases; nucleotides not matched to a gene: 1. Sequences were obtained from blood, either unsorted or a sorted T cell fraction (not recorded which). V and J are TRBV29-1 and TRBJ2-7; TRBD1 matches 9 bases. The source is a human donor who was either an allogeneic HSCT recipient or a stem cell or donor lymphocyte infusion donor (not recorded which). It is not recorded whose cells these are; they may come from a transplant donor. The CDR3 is CSVGQGDSYEQYF. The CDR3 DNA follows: TGCAGCGTTGGACAGGGGGACTCCTACGAGCAGTACTTC.